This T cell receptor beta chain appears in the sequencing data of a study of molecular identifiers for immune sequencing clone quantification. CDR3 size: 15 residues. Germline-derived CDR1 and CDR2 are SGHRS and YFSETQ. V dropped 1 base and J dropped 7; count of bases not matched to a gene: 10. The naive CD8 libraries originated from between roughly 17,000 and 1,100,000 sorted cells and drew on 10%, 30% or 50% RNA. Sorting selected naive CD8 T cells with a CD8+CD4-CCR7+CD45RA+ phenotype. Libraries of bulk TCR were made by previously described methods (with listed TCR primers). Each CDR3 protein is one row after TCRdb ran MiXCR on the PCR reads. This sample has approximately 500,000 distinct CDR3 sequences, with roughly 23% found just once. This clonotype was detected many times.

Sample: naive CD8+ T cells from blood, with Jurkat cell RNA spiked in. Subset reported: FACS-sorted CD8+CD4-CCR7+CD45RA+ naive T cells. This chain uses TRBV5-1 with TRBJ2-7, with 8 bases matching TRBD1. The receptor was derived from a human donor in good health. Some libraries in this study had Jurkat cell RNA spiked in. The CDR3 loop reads CASSLTGQGLGEQYF. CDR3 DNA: TGCGCCAGCAGCTTGACCGGACAGGGCCTGGGGGAGCAGTACTTC.